Below, one T cell receptor (beta chain) is given with its context. This receptor's antigen is unknown. Base qualities were left out, and no much larger clone turns up one base away. This sample is drawn from a study of T cell changes during pregnancy in multiple sclerosis (dated by TCRdb to the late 2010s). Describing the broader study: The study looked at changes in the T cell repertoire across pregnancy in women with multiple sclerosis.

Libraries were constructed by the immunoSEQ multiplex PCR assay. This is the immuneACCESS table as TCRdb keeps it, with only in-frame sequences that have V and J called. A part of the clones is gone; compared with another copy, unresolved V genes explain less than half, and the rest is unexplained. The sample includes approximately 31,000 clones, with about nine tenths observed a single time. Around 4.5% of the sample is taken by the ten largest. The CDR3 sequence holds 15 residues, the cysteine and phenylalanine included. The sequence is cut down to CDR3 DNA, 45 bases in frame from base 1. CDR1 SGHAT and CDR2 FQNNGV are derived from the germline V gene. V is pruned by 3 bases and J by 9 bases, leaving 4 bases of the junction without a gene match.

The chain is made from TRBV11-2 and TRBJ2-1; the central 14 bases match TRBD2. The sequence was collected from a female donor with multiple sclerosis, enrolled in a pregnancy study. The input for sequencing was CD8+ T cells from peripheral blood mononuclear cells, taken in the second trimester of pregnancy. The CDR3 amino acid sequence is: CASSFTGTSGSEQFF. The nucleotide sequence is TGTGCCAGCAGCTTTACCGGGACTAGCGGGAGTGAGCAGTTCTTC. Reference TRBV11-2 and TRBJ2-1 genes cover what lies past the CDR3, so the full variable domain is EAGVAQSPRYKIIEKRQSVAFWCNPISGHATLYWYQQILGQGPKLLIQFQNNGVVDDSQLPKDRFSAERLKGVDSTLKIQPAKLEDSAVYLCASSFTGTSGSEQFFGPGTRLTVL.